The rows below give T cell receptor beta chains drawn from one sample of a study of T cells in Graves' hyperthyroidism and ophthalmopathy. One entry per CDR3 protein results from TCRdb running MiXCR on the multiplex PCR reads. The repertoire consists of about 370,000 distinct CDR3 sequences, with 12% to 15% occurring once and the leading ten covering under 25%. The sequencing input was blood. These receptors were taken from a woman aged 60 to 75 with Graves' ophthalmopathy. Both conserved end residues are part of each CDR3. A D gene is named only where the DNA matches it firmly. Clone size is shown for a subset of rows, as once, few, many or a class of expanded clone.

V	J	D	size	CDR3	DNA
TRBV7-2	TRBJ2-1	TRBD2	many	CASSLASGRNEQFF	TGTGCCAGCAGCCTTGCTAGCGGGAGGAATGAGCAGTTCTTC
TRBV12-3/TRBV12-4	TRBJ2-1	NA	many	CASSHSDPNEQFF	TGTGCCAGCAGTCACTCGGACCCAAATGAGCAGTTCTTC
TRBV7-3	TRBJ2-5	TRBD1	many	CASSPGTAYQETQYF	TGTGCCAGCAGCCCCGGGACAGCGTACCAAGAGACCCAGTACTTC
TRBV5-1	TRBJ2-7	TRBD2	many	CASSPGVAGYEQYF	TGCGCCAGCAGCCCGGGGGTAGCGGGGTACGAGCAGTACTTC
TRBV19	TRBJ2-5	NA	NA	CASSILARETQYF	TGTGCCAGTAGTATACTAGCACGTGAGACCCAGTACTTC
TRBV3-1	TRBJ2-5	TRBD2	many	CASSRAGLAQGETQYF	TGTGCCAGCAGCCGAGCGGGACTAGCGCAAGGAGAGACCCAGTACTTC
TRBV11-2	TRBJ2-7	NA	many	CASSPRASYEQYF	TGTGCCAGCAGCCCGCGTGCCTCCTACGAGCAGTACTTC
TRBV6-5	TRBJ1-3	NA	many	CASSYGFLDSGNTIYF	TGTGCCAGCAGTTACGGGTTCCTTGACTCTGGAAACACCATATATTTT
TRBV18	TRBJ1-1	NA	many	CASSPSVNTEAFF	TGTGCCAGCTCCCCCTCAGTGAACACTGAAGCTTTCTTT
TRBV4-1	TRBJ2-1	NA	NA	CASRHGTNEQFF	TGCGCCAGCAGACACGGAACCAATGAGCAGTTCTTC
TRBV19	TRBJ2-3	NA	NA	CASSRGGSGLPGYTQYF	TGTGCCAGTAGTCGGGGAGGTAGCGGCCTGCCGGGGTATACGCAGTATTTT
TRBV18	TRBJ2-2	TRBD1	many	CASSPDRADGELFF	TGTGCCAGCTCTCCGGACAGGGCGGACGGGGAGCTGTTTTTT
TRBV9	TRBJ2-3	NA	few	CASSVWGSGDTQYF	TGTGCCAGCAGCGTGTGGGGCTCGGGGGATACGCAGTATTTT
TRBV3-1	TRBJ1-6	NA	many	CASSQEAGVPLHF	TGTGCCAGCAGCCAAGAGGCAGGAGTTCCCCTCCACTTT
TRBV20-1	TRBJ2-7	TRBD2	many	CSASGDLSGNSGRSFEQYF	TGCAGTGCTAGCGGGGACCTTAGCGGTAACAGCGGGAGGTCGTTCGAGCAGTACTTC
TRBV7-3	TRBJ2-4	TRBD1	many	CASSILRQGMKNIQYF	TGTGCCAGCAGCATCCTCCGACAGGGGATGAAAAACATTCAGTACTTC
TRBV29-1	TRBJ2-2	NA	NA	CSVSTGMAGELFF	TGCAGCGTCTCGACAGGAATGGCCGGGGAGCTGTTTTTT
TRBV7-8	TRBJ1-2	NA	many	CASSFERDQGYTF	TGTGCCAGCAGCTTTGAAAGGGATCAAGGCTACACCTTC
TRBV27	TRBJ2-5	NA	many	CASTRAGTQYF	TGTGCCAGCACCCGGGCGGGGACCCAGTACTTC
TRBV7-2	TRBJ2-5	NA	NA	CASGLARDVETQYF	TGTGCCAGCGGCTTAGCGCGGGACGTAGAGACCCAGTACTTC
TRBV7-7	TRBJ2-1	TRBD2	few	CASSISGASYNEQFF	TGTGCTAGCAGCATTAGCGGGGCGTCCTACAATGAGCAGTTCTTC
TRBV5-4	TRBJ2-7	TRBD1	few	CASSIPGQPYEQYF	TGTGCCAGCAGCATTCCGGGACAGCCCTACGAGCAGTACTTC
TRBV9	TRBJ2-7	NA	few	CASSVGPGGEQYF	TGTGCCAGCAGCGTAGGCCCCGGGGGCGAGCAGTACTTC
TRBV28	TRBJ1-1	TRBD1	many	CASSLTGALTGAEAFF	TGTGCCAGCAGCCTGACAGGGGCCCTTACCGGGGCTGAAGCTTTCTTT
TRBV18	TRBJ2-1	NA	few	CASSLSPNEQFF	TGTGCCAGCTCACTGAGCCCCAATGAGCAGTTCTTC
TRBV3-1	TRBJ2-7	NA	many	CASSQESEQYF	TGTGCCAGCAGCCAAGAGTCCGAGCAGTACTTC
TRBV29-1	TRBJ2-7	NA	NA	CSVDLGTPSYEQYF	TGCAGCGTTGACCTGGGGACACCCTCCTACGAGCAGTACTTC
TRBV5-1	TRBJ1-1	NA	many	CASSLAGPTGGDTEAFF	TGCGCCAGCAGCTTGGCCGGCCCGACGGGAGGGGACACTGAAGCTTTCTTT
TRBV11-2	TRBJ2-7	NA	many	CASSKRGSTYEQYF	TGTGCCAGCAGCAAAAGGGGGAGCACCTACGAGCAGTACTTC
TRBV6-1	TRBJ1-1	NA	NA	CASSEASRVNTEAFF	TGTGCCAGCAGTGAAGCCAGCAGGGTGAACACTGAAGCTTTCTTT
TRBV7-9	TRBJ2-7	NA	many	CASSSAKSSYEQYF	TGTGCCAGCAGCTCAGCGAAAAGCTCCTACGAGCAGTACTTC
TRBV6-5	TRBJ1-5	NA	few	CASSYFGDQPQHF	TGTGCCAGCAGTTACTTCGGGGATCAGCCCCAGCATTTT
TRBV2	TRBJ1-5	NA	many	CASMGLRGPVQPQHF	TGTGCCAGCATGGGTTTGAGGGGACCCGTTCAGCCCCAGCATTTT
TRBV7-2	TRBJ2-7	NA	many	CASSLNDYEQYF	TGTGCCAGCAGTTTGAATGATTACGAGCAGTACTTC
TRBV19	TRBJ1-4	TRBD1	NA	CASSETGANNEKLFF	TGTGCCAGTAGCGAGACAGGGGCCAACAATGAAAAACTGTTTTTT
TRBV7-9	TRBJ2-1	TRBD2	many	CASSPAMGLALYNEQFF	TGTGCCAGCAGCCCAGCCATGGGACTAGCGCTTTACAATGAGCAGTTCTTC
TRBV28	TRBJ1-4	NA	few	CASRRPPRNEKLFF	TGTGCCAGCAGGCGACCCCCGAGGAATGAAAAACTGTTTTTT
TRBV10-1	TRBJ2-2	NA	many	CASSDPTESANTGELFF	TGCGCCAGCAGTGACCCGACTGAGTCCGCGAACACCGGGGAGCTGTTTTTT
TRBV25-1	TRBJ2-3	NA	NA	CASSPDRTRTDTQYF	TGTGCCAGCAGTCCCGACAGGACCCGCACAGATACGCAGTATTTT
TRBV6-2/TRBV6-3	TRBJ1-1	TRBD1	many	CASSRQGENTEAFF	TGTGCCAGCAGTAGACAGGGGGAGAACACTGAAGCTTTCTTT
TRBV28	TRBJ2-7	TRBD2	many	CASSLEWREEPVDYEQYF	TGTGCCAGCAGTTTAGAATGGCGGGAGGAACCTGTGGACTACGAGCAGTACTTC
TRBV2	TRBJ2-3	TRBD1	NA	CASSHETGGTDTQYF	TGTGCCAGCAGTCACGAGACAGGGGGTACAGATACGCAGTATTTT
TRBV20-1	TRBJ2-3	TRBD2	many	CSAQNPAGESTDTQYF	TGCAGTGCCCAAAATCCTGCGGGAGAAAGCACAGATACGCAGTATTTT
TRBV28	TRBJ2-5	TRBD1	many	CASSSPTGQETQYF	TGTGCCAGCAGTTCCCCGACAGGGCAAGAGACCCAGTACTTC
TRBV3-1	TRBJ2-7	NA	many	CASSPGDAFYSYEQYF	TGTGCCAGCAGTCCAGGGGACGCTTTTTACTCCTACGAGCAGTACTTC
TRBV12-3/TRBV12-4	TRBJ2-3	TRBD2	many	CASRGTSGADTQYF	TGTGCCTCAAGAGGAACTAGCGGGGCAGATACGCAGTATTTT
TRBV11-2	TRBJ2-5	NA	many	CASSPGLEAGETQYF	TGTGCCAGCAGCCCGGGCCTAGAAGCCGGGGAGACCCAGTACTTC
TRBV12-3/TRBV12-4	TRBJ2-7	NA	many	CASRDSSDYEQYF	TGTGCCAGCAGGGACAGTTCAGACTACGAGCAGTACTTC
TRBV7-9	TRBJ2-2	NA	few	CASRQIDRTTGELFF	TGTGCCAGCAGGCAAATCGACAGGACCACCGGGGAGCTGTTTTTT
TRBV15	TRBJ2-1	TRBD2	many	CATSRDRAGRVDSYNEQFF	TGTGCCACCAGCAGAGACCGGGCGGGGAGGGTCGACTCCTACAATGAGCAGTTCTTC
TRBV30	TRBJ2-1	TRBD1	many	CAWSPGQGANEQFF	TGTGCCTGGAGTCCGGGACAGGGGGCAAATGAGCAGTTCTTC
TRBV2	TRBJ1-1	NA	many	CASSGVRGKGTEAFF	TGTGCCAGCAGTGGCGTCAGGGGAAAGGGTACTGAAGCTTTCTTT
TRBV20-1	TRBJ2-1	TRBD2	many	CSARPQTGTSEGISSYNEQFF	TGCAGTGCGAGGCCGCAGACCGGGACTAGCGAGGGGATCAGCTCCTACAATGAGCAGTTCTTC